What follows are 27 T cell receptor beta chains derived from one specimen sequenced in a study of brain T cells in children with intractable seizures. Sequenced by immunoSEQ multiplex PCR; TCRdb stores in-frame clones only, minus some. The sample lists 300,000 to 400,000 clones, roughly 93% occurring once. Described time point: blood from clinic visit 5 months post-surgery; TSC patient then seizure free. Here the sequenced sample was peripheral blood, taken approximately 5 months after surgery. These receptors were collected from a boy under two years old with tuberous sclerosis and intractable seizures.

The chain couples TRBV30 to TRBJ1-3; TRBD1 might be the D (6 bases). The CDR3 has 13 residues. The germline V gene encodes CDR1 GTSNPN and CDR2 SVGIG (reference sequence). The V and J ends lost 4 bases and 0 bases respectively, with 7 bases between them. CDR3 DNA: TGTGCCTGGACGGGGGCCTCTGGAAACACCATATATTTT. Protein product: CAWTGASGNTIYF. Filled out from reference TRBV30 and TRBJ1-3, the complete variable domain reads SQTIHQWPATLVQPVGSPLSLECTVEGTSNPNLYWYRQAAGRGLQLLFYSVGIGQISSEVPQNLSASRPQDRQFILSSKKLLLSDSGFYLCAWTGASGNTIYFGEGSWLTVV.

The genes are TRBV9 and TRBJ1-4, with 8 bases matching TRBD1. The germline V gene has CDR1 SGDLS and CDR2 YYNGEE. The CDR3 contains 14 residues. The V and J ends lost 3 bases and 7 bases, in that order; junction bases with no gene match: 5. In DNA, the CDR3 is TGTGCCAGCAGCGAGACAGGGGTGGGTGAAAAACTGTTTTTT. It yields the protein CASSETGVGEKLFF.

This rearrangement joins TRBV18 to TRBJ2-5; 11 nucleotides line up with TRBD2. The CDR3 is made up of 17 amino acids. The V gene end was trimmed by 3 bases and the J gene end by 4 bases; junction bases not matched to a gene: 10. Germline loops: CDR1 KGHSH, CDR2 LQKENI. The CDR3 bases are TGTGCCAGCTCACCTCCGGAGACTAGCGGGAAAGGAGAGACCCAGTACTTC. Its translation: CASSPPETSGKGETQYF.

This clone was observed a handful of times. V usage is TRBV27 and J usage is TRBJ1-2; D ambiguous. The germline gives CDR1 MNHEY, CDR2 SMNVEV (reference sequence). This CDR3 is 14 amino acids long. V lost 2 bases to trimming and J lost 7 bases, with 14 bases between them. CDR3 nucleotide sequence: TGTGCCAGCAGTTTAGTAGGGTTCGGGAGTGGCTACACCTTC. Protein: CASSLVGFGSGYTF.

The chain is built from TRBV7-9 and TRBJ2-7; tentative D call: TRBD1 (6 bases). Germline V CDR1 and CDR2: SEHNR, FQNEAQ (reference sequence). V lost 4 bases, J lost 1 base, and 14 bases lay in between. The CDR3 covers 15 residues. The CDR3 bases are TGTGCCAGCAGCTCGTCAGGGGTGGCGTCCTACGAGCAGTACTTC. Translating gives CASSSSGVASYEQYF.

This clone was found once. For the CDR3, the DNA is TGTGCCAGCCGACTAGGAGACAAAAATTCACCCCTCCACTTT. Translated, it gives CASRLGDKNSPLHF. V gene TRBV19 combines with J gene TRBJ1-6; D is uncertain. The CDR3 runs to 14 residues. V gave up 9 bases and J gave up 7 bases, with 16 bases separating them. The V gene's germline CDR1 is LNHDA and CDR2 SQIVND (reference sequence). Variable domain in full (rest from reference TRBV19 and TRBJ1-6): DGGITQSPKYLFRKEGQNVTLSCEQNLNHDAMYWYRQDPGQGLRLIYYSQIVNDFQKGDIAEGYSVSREKKESFPLTVTSAQKNPTAFYLCASRLGDKNSPLHFGNGTRLTVT.

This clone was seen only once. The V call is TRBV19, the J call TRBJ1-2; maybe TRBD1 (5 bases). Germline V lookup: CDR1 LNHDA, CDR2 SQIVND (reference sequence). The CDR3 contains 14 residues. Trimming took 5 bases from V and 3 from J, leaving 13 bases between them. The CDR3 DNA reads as TGTGCCAGTAGTCCCACCCGGGGGGACTATGGCTACACCTTC. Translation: CASSPTRGDYGYTF.

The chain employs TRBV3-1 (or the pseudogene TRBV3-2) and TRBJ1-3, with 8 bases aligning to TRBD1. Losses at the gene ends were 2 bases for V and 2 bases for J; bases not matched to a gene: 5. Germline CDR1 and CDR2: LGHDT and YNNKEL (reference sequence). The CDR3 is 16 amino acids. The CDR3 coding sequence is TGTGCCAGCAGCCAATCAGACAGGGGCCCTGGAAACACCATATATTTT. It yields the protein CASSQSDRGPGNTIYF.

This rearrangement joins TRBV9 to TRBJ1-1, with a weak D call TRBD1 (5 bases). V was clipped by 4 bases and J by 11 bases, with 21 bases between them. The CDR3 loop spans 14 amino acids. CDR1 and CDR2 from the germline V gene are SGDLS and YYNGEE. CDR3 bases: TGTGCCAGCAGCCCCGAGTCGGACCCAGGGATGGCTTTCTTT. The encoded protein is CASSPESDPGMAFF.

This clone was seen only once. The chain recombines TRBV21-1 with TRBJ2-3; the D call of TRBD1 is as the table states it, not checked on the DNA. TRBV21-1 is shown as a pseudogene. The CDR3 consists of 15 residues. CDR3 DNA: TGTGCCAGCAGCAAAGGGACAGGGGGCACAGATACGCAGTATTTT. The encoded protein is CASSKGTGGTDTQYF.

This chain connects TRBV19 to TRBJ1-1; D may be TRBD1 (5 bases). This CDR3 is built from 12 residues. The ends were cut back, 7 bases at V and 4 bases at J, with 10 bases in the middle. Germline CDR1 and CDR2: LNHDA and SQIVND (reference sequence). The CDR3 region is CASTGIGTEAFF. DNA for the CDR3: TGTGCCAGTACAGGGATTGGCACTGAAGCTTTCTTT.

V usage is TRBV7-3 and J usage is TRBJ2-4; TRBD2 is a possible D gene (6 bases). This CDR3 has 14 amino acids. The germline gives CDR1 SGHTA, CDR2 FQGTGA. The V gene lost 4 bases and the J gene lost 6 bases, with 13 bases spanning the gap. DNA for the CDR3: TGTGCCAGCAGCTCCAGCGGAGGGTCAAACATTCAGTACTTC. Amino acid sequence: CASSSSGGSNIQYF.

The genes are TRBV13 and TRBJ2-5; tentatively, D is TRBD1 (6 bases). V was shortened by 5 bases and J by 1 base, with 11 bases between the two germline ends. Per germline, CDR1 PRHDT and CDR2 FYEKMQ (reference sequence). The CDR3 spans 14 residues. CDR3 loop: CASSPGTPQETQYF. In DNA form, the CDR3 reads TGTGCCAGCAGCCCCGGGACACCCCAAGAGACCCAGTACTTC. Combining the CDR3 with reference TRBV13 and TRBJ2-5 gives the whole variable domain AAGVIQSPRHLIKEKRETATLKCYPIPRHDTVYWYQQGPGQDPQFLISFYEKMQSDKGSIPDRFSAQQFSDYHSELNMSSLELGDSALYFCASSPGTPQETQYFGPGTRLLVL.

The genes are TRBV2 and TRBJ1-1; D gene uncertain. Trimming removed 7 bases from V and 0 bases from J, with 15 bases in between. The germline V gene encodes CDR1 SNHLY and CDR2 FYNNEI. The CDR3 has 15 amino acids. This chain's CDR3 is CASKPAQVLNTEAFF. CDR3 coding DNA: TGTGCCAGCAAACCTGCTCAGGTGCTGAACACTGAAGCTTTCTTT.

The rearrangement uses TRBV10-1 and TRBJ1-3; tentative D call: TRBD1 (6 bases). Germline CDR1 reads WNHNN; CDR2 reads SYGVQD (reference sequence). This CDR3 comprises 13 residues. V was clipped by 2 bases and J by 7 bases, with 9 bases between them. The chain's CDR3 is CASSEEQGNTIYF. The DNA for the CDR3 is TGCGCCAGCAGTGAGGAACAGGGCAACACCATATATTTT.

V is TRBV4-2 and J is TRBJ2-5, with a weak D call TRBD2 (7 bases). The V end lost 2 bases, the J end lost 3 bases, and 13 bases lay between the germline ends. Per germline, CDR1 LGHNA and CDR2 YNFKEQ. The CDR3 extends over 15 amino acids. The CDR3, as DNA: TGTGCCAGCAGCCAATTAGGGGGGGCCGAAGAGACCCAGTACTTC. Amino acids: CASSQLGGAEETQYF.

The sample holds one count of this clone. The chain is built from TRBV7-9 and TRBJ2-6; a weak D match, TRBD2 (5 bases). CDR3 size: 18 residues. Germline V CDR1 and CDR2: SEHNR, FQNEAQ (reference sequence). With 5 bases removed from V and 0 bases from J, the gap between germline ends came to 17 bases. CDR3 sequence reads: CASSPRGSGLSGANVLTF. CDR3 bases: TGTGCCAGCAGCCCCCGAGGCAGCGGCCTCTCTGGGGCCAACGTCCTGACTTTC. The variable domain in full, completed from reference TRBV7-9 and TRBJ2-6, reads DTGVSQNPRHKITKRGQNVTFRCDPISEHNRLYWYRQTLGQGPEFLTYFQNEAQLEKSRLLSDRFSAERPKGSFSTLEIQRTEQGDSAMYLCASSPRGSGLSGANVLTFGAGSRLTVL.

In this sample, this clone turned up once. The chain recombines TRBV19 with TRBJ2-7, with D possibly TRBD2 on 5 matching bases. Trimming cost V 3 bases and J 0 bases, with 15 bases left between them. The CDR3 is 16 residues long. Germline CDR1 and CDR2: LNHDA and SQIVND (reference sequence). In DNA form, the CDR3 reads TGTGCCAGTAGTATCGGGGTAGCGACGTCCTCCTACGAGCAGTACTTC. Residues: CASSIGVATSSYEQYF.

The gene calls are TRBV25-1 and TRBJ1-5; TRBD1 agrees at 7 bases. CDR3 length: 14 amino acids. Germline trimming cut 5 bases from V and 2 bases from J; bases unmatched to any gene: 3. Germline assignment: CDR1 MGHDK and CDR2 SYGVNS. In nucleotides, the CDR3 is TGTGCCAGCAGTACAGGGGCGGGCAATCAGCCCCAGCATTTT. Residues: CASSTGAGNQPQHF.

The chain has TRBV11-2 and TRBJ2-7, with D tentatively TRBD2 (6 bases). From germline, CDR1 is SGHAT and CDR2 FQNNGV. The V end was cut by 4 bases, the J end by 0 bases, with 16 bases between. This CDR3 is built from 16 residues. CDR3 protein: CASSSLAVRLSYEQYF. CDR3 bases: TGTGCCAGCAGCTCATTAGCGGTGAGACTCTCCTACGAGCAGTACTTC.

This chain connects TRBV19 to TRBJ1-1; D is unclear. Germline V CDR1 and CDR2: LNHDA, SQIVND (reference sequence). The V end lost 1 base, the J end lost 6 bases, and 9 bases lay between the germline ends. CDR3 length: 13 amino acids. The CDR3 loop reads CASSIGGFSEAFF. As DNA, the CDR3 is TGTGCCAGTAGTATAGGTGGCTTCTCTGAAGCTTTCTTT.

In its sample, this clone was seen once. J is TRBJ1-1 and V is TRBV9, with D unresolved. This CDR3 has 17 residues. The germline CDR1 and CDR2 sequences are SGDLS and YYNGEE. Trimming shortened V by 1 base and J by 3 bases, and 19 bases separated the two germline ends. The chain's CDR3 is CASSVSPGPLVDTEAFF. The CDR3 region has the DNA TGTGCCAGCAGCGTATCCCCCGGGCCCCTAGTTGACACTGAAGCTTTCTTT.

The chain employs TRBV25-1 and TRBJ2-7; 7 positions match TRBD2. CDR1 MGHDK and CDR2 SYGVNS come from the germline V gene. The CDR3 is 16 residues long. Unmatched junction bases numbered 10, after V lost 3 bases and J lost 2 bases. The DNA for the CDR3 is TGTGCCAGCAGTGATGGGGGAGGGCTTTCTCCCTACGAGCAGTACTTC. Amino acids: CASSDGGGLSPYEQYF.

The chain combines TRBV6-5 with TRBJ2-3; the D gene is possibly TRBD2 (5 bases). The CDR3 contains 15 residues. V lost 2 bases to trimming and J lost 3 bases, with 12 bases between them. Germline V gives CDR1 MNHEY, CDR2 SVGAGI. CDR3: CASSYRGLGTDTQYF. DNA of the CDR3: TGTGCCAGCAGTTACAGAGGGCTTGGTACAGATACGCAGTATTTT.

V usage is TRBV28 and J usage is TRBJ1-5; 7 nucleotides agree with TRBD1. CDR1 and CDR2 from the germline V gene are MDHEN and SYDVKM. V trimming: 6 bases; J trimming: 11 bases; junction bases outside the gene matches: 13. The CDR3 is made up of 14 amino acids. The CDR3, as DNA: TGTGCCAGCAGGCGACAGGGTAAGGCCCCCACCCAGCATTTT. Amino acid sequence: CASRRQGKAPTQHF.

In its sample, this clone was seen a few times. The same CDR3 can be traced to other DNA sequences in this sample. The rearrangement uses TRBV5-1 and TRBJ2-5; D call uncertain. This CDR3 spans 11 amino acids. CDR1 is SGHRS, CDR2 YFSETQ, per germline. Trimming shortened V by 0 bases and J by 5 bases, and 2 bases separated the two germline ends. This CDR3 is CASSLEETQYF. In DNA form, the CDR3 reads TGCGCCAGCAGCTTGGAGGAGACCCAGTACTTC. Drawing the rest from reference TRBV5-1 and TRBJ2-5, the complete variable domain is KAGVTQTPRYLIKTRGQQVTLSCSPISGHRSVSWYQQTPGQGLQFLFEYFSETQRNKGNFPGRFSGRQFSNSRSEMNVSTLELGDSALYLCASSLEETQYFGPGTRLLVL.

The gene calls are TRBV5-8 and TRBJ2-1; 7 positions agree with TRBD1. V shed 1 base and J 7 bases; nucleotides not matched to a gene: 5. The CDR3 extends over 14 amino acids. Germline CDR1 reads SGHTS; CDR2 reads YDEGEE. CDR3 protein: CASSLLAGGNEQFF. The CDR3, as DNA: TGTGCCAGCAGCTTGTTGGCAGGGGGAAATGAGCAGTTCTTC.